The 23 T cell receptor beta chains in this list originate from one sample, sequenced in a study of Ad26.COV2.S vaccination and SARS-CoV-2 variants. The protocol was immunoSEQ multiplex PCR, while the TCRdb copy is restricted to in-frame clones and leaves out a portion. The sample has about 480,000 clones; around 88% are singletons. The sample's treatment: around 19 received Ad26.COV2.S at low or high dose, single or two shots; roughly five received placebo; per-sample allocation not given. On day 63 after the first injection, vaccine and placebo recipients gave samples. The source material was peripheral blood, sampled in a trial of Ad26.COV2.S vaccine versus placebo. The receptor source for this set is a person aged 18-65 years who received the Ad26.COV2.S COVID-19 vaccine or a placebo.

This chain connects TRBV5-6 to TRBJ1-2, with 9 bases lining up with TRBD1. This CDR3 contains 13 residues. The trim removed 5 bases at V and 8 bases at J, leaving 7 bases unmatched. CDR1 and CDR2 (germline): SGHDT, YYEEEE. The CDR3 region has the DNA TGTGCCAGCAGGACACAGGGGGCAAAAGGCTACACCTTC. Amino acid sequence: CASRTQGAKGYTF.

The CDR3: CASSRGQGDYGYTF. CDR3 sequence (DNA): TGTGCCAGCAGCCGCGGGCAGGGTGACTATGGCTACACCTTC. This chain links TRBV3-1 (or the pseudogene TRBV3-2) with TRBJ1-2; tentative D call: TRBD1 (5 bases). V was pared by 4 bases and J by 3 bases, with 12 bases between. Germline V gene data show CDR1 as LGHDT and CDR2 as YNNKEL (reference sequence). The CDR3 has 14 amino acids.

The chain combines TRBV15 with TRBJ1-4, with unresolved D. Trimming left V 1 base short and J 1 base short, with 13 bases between. Germline assignment: CDR1 LNHNV and CDR2 YYDKDF (reference sequence). The CDR3 length is 17 residues. CDR3 nucleotides: TGTGCCACCAGCAGAGTAAGGAGACACCGAACTAATGAAAAACTGTTTTTT. Amino acids: CATSRVRRHRTNEKLFF.

The chain is built from TRBV5-1 and TRBJ2-7; no reliable D call. Trimming shortened V by 5 bases and J by 0 bases, and 9 bases separated the two germline ends. The CDR3 sequence is 13 residues long. CDR1 is SGHRS, CDR2 YFSETQ, per germline. The CDR3: CASSAENSYEQYF. In DNA form, the CDR3 reads TGCGCCAGCAGTGCGGAGAACTCCTACGAGCAGTACTTC.

This rearrangement joins TRBV9 to TRBJ2-3, with 12 nucleotides matching TRBD1. J gave up 1 base and V 0 bases, and 3 bases lay outside the gene matches. Per germline, CDR1 SGDLS and CDR2 YYNGEE. This CDR3 region has 17 residues. In DNA form, the CDR3 reads TGTGCCAGCAGCGTAGCTGGGACAGGGGGCGGCACAGATACGCAGTATTTT. Translated: CASSVAGTGGGTDTQYF.

Concerning this clone: Other DNA sequences from this sample encode an identical CDR3 as well. The J gene is TRBJ2-3, the V gene TRBV29-1; D not resolved. V dropped 2 bases and J dropped 1 base, with 4 bases sitting between them. This CDR3 is 12 amino acids long. CDR1 and CDR2 (germline): SQVTM, ANQGSEA. As DNA, the CDR3 is TGCAGCGTTGAACGGGGCACAGATACGCAGTATTTT. It is translated as CSVERGTDTQYF.

The rearrangement joins TRBV5-1 to TRBJ1-2, with a weak D call TRBD1 (5 bases). From germline, CDR1 is SGHRS and CDR2 YFSETQ. CDR3 length: 14 amino acids. V was trimmed by 4 bases and J by 8 bases, leaving 18 bases between them. The CDR3 sequence is CASSPAGRGEGYTF. The CDR3 DNA sequence: TGCGCCAGCAGCCCGGCGGGCAGAGGGGAGGGCTACACCTTC. Looking up the rest from reference TRBV5-1 and TRBJ1-2 gives the full variable domain: KAGVTQTPRYLIKTRGQQVTLSCSPISGHRSVSWYQQTPGQGLQFLFEYFSETQRNKGNFPGRFSGRQFSNSRSEMNVSTLELGDSALYLCASSPAGRGEGYTFGSGTRLTVV.

CDR3 amino acids: CASSFGTSLSEQFF. The CDR3 region has the DNA TGTGCCAGCAGCTTTGGGACTAGCTTGAGTGAGCAGTTCTTC. The chain carries TRBV9 and TRBJ2-1; 9 nucleotides agree with TRBD2. The CDR3 consists of 14 residues. Germline V CDR1 and CDR2: SGDLS, YYNGEE. The junction had 8 bases not matched to a gene; V was cut back by 4 bases and J by 9 bases.

Concerning this clone: The sample holds other DNA sequences that translate to the same CDR3. V is TRBV5-4 and J is TRBJ2-5; D not resolved. Germline CDR1 is SGHNT and CDR2 is YYREEE (reference sequence). With 0 bases removed from V and 2 bases from J, the gap between germline ends came to 5 bases. This CDR3 has 13 amino acids. Written as DNA, the CDR3 is TGTGCCAGCAGCTTGGCGGTGCAAGAGACCCAGTACTTC. Protein product: CASSLAVQETQYF.

The chain uses TRBV25-1 and TRBJ1-5; tentatively, D is TRBD1 (5 bases). Trimming stripped 4 bases from V and 0 bases from J, with 7 bases between. This CDR3 comprises 14 residues. Germline CDR1 and CDR2: MGHDK and SYGVNS. The CDR3 reads CASSGTGSNQPQHF. The CDR3 DNA follows: TGTGCCAGCAGTGGAACAGGTAGCAATCAGCCCCAGCATTTT.

The chain is built from TRBV5-1 and TRBJ2-3; 9 bases are a match to TRBD2. The junction had 6 bases not matched to a gene; V was cut back by 0 bases and J by 4 bases. CDR1 is SGHRS and CDR2 is YFSETQ in the germline V gene. This CDR3 comprises 16 residues. CDR3 amino acids: CASSLDLAGAADTQYF. CDR3 bases: TGCGCCAGCAGCTTGGATTTAGCGGGAGCGGCAGATACGCAGTATTTT.

This clone was counted once. J is TRBJ1-1 and V is TRBV7-3; D is perhaps TRBD1 (5 bases). The V and J ends lost 5 bases and 11 bases respectively, with 18 bases between them. This CDR3 has 13 residues. Germline V gives CDR1 SGHTA, CDR2 FQGTGA. Here the CDR3 reads CASSPGGGPSAFF. The CDR3 nucleotides are TGTGCCAGCAGCCCCGGGGGGGGACCCTCGGCTTTCTTT.

This clone was recorded only once. The chain combines TRBV19 with TRBJ1-5; 7 bases map to TRBD1. The CDR3 consists of 16 residues. CDR1 is LNHDA, CDR2 SQIVND, per germline (reference sequence). The trim removed 6 bases at V and 7 bases at J, leaving 15 bases unmatched. CDR3 nucleotide sequence: TGTGCCAGTAGGGGGATAGGGGGCCAGGGAGGACAGCCCCAGCATTTT. Its protein is CASRGIGGQGGQPQHF. The complete variable domain, with remaining parts taken from reference TRBV19 and TRBJ1-5, reads DGGITQSPKYLFRKEGQNVTLSCEQNLNHDAMYWYRQDPGQGLRLIYYSQIVNDFQKGDIAEGYSVSREKKESFPLTVTSAQKNPTAFYLCASRGIGGQGGQPQHFGDGTRLSIL.

This chain links TRBV28 with TRBJ2-1; TRBD2 matches at 9 bases. The CDR3 contains 15 residues. The V gene's germline CDR1 is MDHEN and CDR2 SYDVKM. Germline trimming cut 5 bases from V and 2 bases from J; bases unmatched to any gene: 4. As DNA, the CDR3 is TGTGCCAGCAGTCCCCCTAGCGGGGCCTACAATGAGCAGTTCTTC. This encodes CASSPPSGAYNEQFF.

CDR3 bases: TGTGCCAGCCATTCTAGCGGTGTGCAAGGGGCCCAGTACTTC. This gives the protein CASHSSGVQGAQYF. J is TRBJ2-5 and V is TRBV6-5; 7 bases match TRBD2. The CDR3 totals 14 residues. After removal of 8 bases from V and 9 bases from J, the junction contained 15 bases not matched to a gene. Germline V gene data show CDR1 as MNHEY and CDR2 as SVGAGI.

The chain is built from TRBV19 and TRBJ1-5, with 10 bases matching TRBD1. Germline CDR1 reads LNHDA; CDR2 reads SQIVND (reference sequence). The V segment lost 5 bases and the J segment 2 bases; nucleotides outside the gene matches: 15. This CDR3 is built from 19 residues. CDR3 nucleotide sequence: TGTGCCAGTAGTCCCCGGGACAGGGGTTCTATCGTCGGCAATCAGCCCCAGCATTTT. Its translation: CASSPRDRGSIVGNQPQHF.

The chain joins TRBV6-2 or TRBV6-3 to TRBJ2-7; 8 nucleotides align to TRBD2. Germline values: CDR1 MNHEY, CDR2 SVGEGT. J gave up 4 bases and V 5 bases, and 16 bases lay outside the gene matches. This CDR3 is 17 amino acids long. The CDR3 reads CASSPGGAGGGFYEQYF. CDR3 nucleotides: TGTGCCAGCAGTCCCGGCGGGGCGGGAGGAGGTTTTTACGAGCAGTACTTC.

V and J are TRBV19 and TRBJ1-5; the match to TRBD1 covers 7 bases. The V and J ends lost 3 bases and 9 bases, in that order; junction bases with no gene match: 5. CDR1 is LNHDA and CDR2 is SQIVND in the germline V gene (reference sequence). The CDR3 length is 13 residues. In DNA, the CDR3 is TGTGCCAGTAGTATTACAGGGGAAGGGCCCCAGCATTTT. Encoded protein: CASSITGEGPQHF.

The chain has TRBV29-1 and TRBJ2-1, with D perhaps matching TRBD1 (6 bases). CDR1 and CDR2 (germline): SQVTM, ANQGSEA. V was trimmed by 6 bases and J by 5 bases, leaving 14 bases between them. This CDR3 spans 13 amino acids. The CDR3 sequence is CSVQRRTDNEQFF. The CDR3 DNA follows: TGCAGCGTCCAAAGGCGGACAGACAATGAGCAGTTCTTC.

V gene TRBV7-9 combines with J gene TRBJ2-7, with 8 bases lining up with TRBD2. The CDR3 contains 14 residues. The trim removed 5 bases at V and 2 bases at J, leaving 5 bases unmatched. CDR1 is SEHNR, CDR2 FQNEAQ, per germline (reference sequence). CDR3 sequence: CASSDSGTAYEQYF. In DNA form, the CDR3 reads TGTGCCAGCAGCGATAGCGGGACGGCCTACGAGCAGTACTTC. Together with reference TRBV7-9 and TRBJ2-7, the CDR3 gives the full variable domain: DTGVSQNPRHKITKRGQNVTFRCDPISEHNRLYWYRQTLGQGPEFLTYFQNEAQLEKSRLLSDRFSAERPKGSFSTLEIQRTEQGDSAMYLCASSDSGTAYEQYFGPGTRLTVT.

As to this clone: In the same sample, other DNA sequences code for this CDR3. The chain carries TRBV7-2 and TRBJ2-7; unclear D gene. The V end lost 1 base, the J end lost 2 bases, and 9 bases lay between the germline ends. The CDR3 runs 14 residues. Germline values: CDR1 SGHTA, CDR2 FQGNSA. The CDR3 nucleotides read TGTGCCAGCAGCTTAGGACCCCGGGCCTACGAGCAGTACTTC. This sequence encodes CASSLGPRAYEQYF.

This clone showed up just once. The rearrangement uses TRBV7-6 and TRBJ1-1, with TRBD1 as a possible D gene (5 bases). Germline V CDR1 and CDR2: SGHVS, FNYEAQ. V was pared by 3 bases and J by 5 bases, with 13 bases between. The CDR3 spans 14 residues. The CDR3 nucleotides are TGTGCCAGCAGCTTGGGGCAAGGGCAAACTGAAGCTTTCTTT. Translated: CASSLGQGQTEAFF. Drawing the rest from reference TRBV7-6 and TRBJ1-1, the complete variable domain is GAGVSQSPRYKVTKRGQDVALRCDPISGHVSLYWYRQALGQGPEFLTYFNYEAQQDKSGLPNDRFSAERPEGSISTLTIQRTEQRDSAMYRCASSLGQGQTEAFFGQGTRLTVV.

V usage is TRBV9 and J usage is TRBJ2-7, with D possibly TRBD2 on 6 matching bases. The CDR3 consists of 15 residues. Per germline, CDR1 SGDLS and CDR2 YYNGEE. Trimming took off 5 bases at V and 4 bases at J, with 19 bases between the two ends. As DNA, the CDR3 is TGTGCCAGCAGTTCCGGGACTGGAGACATTTACGAGCAGTACTTC. Translation: CASSSGTGDIYEQYF.